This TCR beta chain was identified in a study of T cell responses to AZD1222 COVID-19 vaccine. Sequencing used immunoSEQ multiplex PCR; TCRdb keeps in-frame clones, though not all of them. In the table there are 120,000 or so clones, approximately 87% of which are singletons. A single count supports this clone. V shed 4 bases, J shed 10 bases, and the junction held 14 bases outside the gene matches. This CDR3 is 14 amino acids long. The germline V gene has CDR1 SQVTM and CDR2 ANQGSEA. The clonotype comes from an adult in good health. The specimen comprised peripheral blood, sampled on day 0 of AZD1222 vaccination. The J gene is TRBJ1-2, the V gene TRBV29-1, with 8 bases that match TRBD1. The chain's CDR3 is CSVVWTGRAPLYTF. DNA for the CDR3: TGCAGCGTTGTATGGACAGGGAGGGCTCCCCTCTACACCTTC.